These 10 T cell receptor beta chains originate from one sample sequenced in a study of blood T cell repertoires in COVID-19. Assay: immunoSEQ multiplex PCR; the TCRdb copy retains only in-frame clones and omits some. The data show about 170,000 clones, with 65% to 80% seen just once and roughly 19% held by the top ten. Sequencing was carried out using PBMCs or T cells enriched from blood (not recorded which). These receptor sequences come from a woman in her 70s in a cohort exposed to, infected with or recovered from COVID-19 (not recorded which).

The chain recombines TRBV27 with TRBJ2-7, with D uncertain. Germline CDR1 MNHEY, CDR2 SMNVEV (reference sequence). Trimming took 0 bases from V and 0 from J, leaving 15 bases between them. The CDR3 spans 17 residues. The CDR3: CASSLSKASSTSYEQYF. In DNA, the CDR3 is TGTGCCAGCAGTTTATCGAAAGCCAGTAGCACCTCCTACGAGCAGTACTTC.

As concerns this clone: An end of the junction differs from the germline gene, which may be a read error. This rearrangement joins TRBV2 to TRBJ2-7; possibly TRBD1 for D (5 bases). Germline V gene data show CDR1 as SNHLY and CDR2 as FYNNEI. The CDR3 spans 13 residues. The CDR3 DNA is TGTGCCAGCAGGCCCTTACTACGGGCAGGGAAGAGCTTC. Its translation: CASRPLLRAGKSF.

V usage is TRBV3-1 (or the pseudogene TRBV3-2) and J usage is TRBJ2-7, with a tentative D call TRBD2 (6 bases). CDR3 length: 15 amino acids. V shed 3 bases and J shed 4 bases, with 16 bases lying between them. Germline CDR1 and CDR2: LGHDT and YNNKEL (reference sequence). The CDR3 DNA follows: TGTGCCAGCAGCCATCTAAGTAGCGGATTTTACGAGCAGTACTTC. Translated: CASSHLSSGFYEQYF.

The chain links TRBV6-5 to TRBJ2-1, with D maybe TRBD1 (6 bases). Trimming removed 6 bases at V and 7 bases at J, with 16 bases between. The CDR3 is 14 amino acids. CDR1 is MNHEY, CDR2 SVGAGI, per germline. Here the CDR3 reads CASRRGSTLNEQFF. The CDR3 DNA reads as TGTGCCAGCAGGAGGGGGTCTACACTGAATGAGCAGTTCTTC.

This chain joins TRBV5-5 and TRBJ2-7; 7 nucleotides align to TRBD1. The CDR3 loop spans 16 amino acids. The trim removed 4 bases at V and 5 bases at J, leaving 15 bases unmatched. The germline CDR1 and CDR2 sequences are SGHKS and YYEKEE (reference sequence). The CDR3 spells CASSPPGTVATHEQYF. The CDR3 bases are TGTGCCAGCAGCCCACCAGGGACAGTAGCAACTCACGAGCAGTACTTC.

In nucleotides, the CDR3 is TGTGCCAGTAGCCGGGTGACAGGGCTTCCTTCAAACTATGGCTACACCTTC. This encodes CASSRVTGLPSNYGYTF. The chain uses TRBV19 and TRBJ1-2, with 7 bases identical to TRBD1. CDR3 length: 17 residues. V gave up 6 bases and J gave up 2 bases; unmatched junction bases: 15. Germline CDR1 reads LNHDA; CDR2 reads SQIVND (reference sequence).

This chain joins TRBV11-3 and TRBJ1-1; D is unresolved. Trimming pared 5 bases from V and 2 bases from J, leaving 15 bases between. The CDR3 covers 15 residues. The germline V gene has CDR1 SGHNT and CDR2 YENEEA. The chain's CDR3 is CASSRRGSSNTEAFF. The CDR3 region has the DNA TGTGCCAGCAGCCGACGGGGATCAAGCAACACTGAAGCTTTCTTT.

This clone has only a few counts. The gene calls are TRBV5-1 and TRBJ2-2; 7 positions agree with TRBD2. Germline V gives CDR1 SGHRS, CDR2 YFSETQ. The trim removed 2 bases at V and 5 bases at J, leaving 6 bases unmatched. The CDR3 has 15 residues. The CDR3 DNA sequence: TGCGCCAGCAGCTTAAGTCTAGCGGAGACCGGGGAGCTGTTTTTT. This codes for CASSLSLAETGELFF.

The rearrangement links TRBV24-1 to TRBJ2-1; 11 bases map to TRBD2. CDR3 length: 12 residues. From germline, CDR1 is KGHDR and CDR2 SFDVKD. Trimming at V came to 5 bases and at J to 15 bases, leaving 5 bases not matched to a gene. Here the CDR3 reads CATSALAGGWFF. CDR3 sequence (DNA): TGTGCCACCAGTGCCTTAGCGGGAGGGTGGTTCTTC.

This clone appeared a few times. The V gene is TRBV24-1, the J gene TRBJ2-3, with 9 positions matching TRBD1. V was clipped by 7 bases and J by 4 bases; unmatched bases: 2. CDR3 length: 13 residues. Germline V gives CDR1 KGHDR, CDR2 SFDVKD. The CDR3 DNA reads TGTGCCACCAGCTGGACAGGGGCAGATACGCAGTATTTT. Encoded protein: CATSWTGADTQYF.